This T cell receptor (beta chain) emerged from a study of cytomegalovirus exposure and HLA in healthy donors. Study-level results: Accurate predictions that matched the HLA-A and HLA-B alleles of most subjects were reportedly made from TCR beta sequences. The likely explanation for a cluster of highly shared sequence variants was sequencing artifact. A later analysis reportedly found fewer N-insertions in an Asian-associated ancestry cluster than the roughly 680-donor mean.

Comment on this clone: Antigen unknown.

Amplification used 60 Vbeta primers and 13 Jbeta primers. The data were produced by immunoSEQ multiplex PCR, yet TCRdb's version contains in-frame clones alone and is incomplete. Altogether about 140,000 clones are present, around 84% being singletons, with the ten largest covering less than 3%. This clonotype was sampled from a man aged 50-59 years in good health and CMV-seronegative. The sequenced sample consisted of PBMCs.

Here the CDR3 DNA reads TGTGCCAGCAGCCGTAGCGGGAGCACAGATACGCAGTATTTT. Protein product: CASSRSGSTDTQYF. The rearrangement links TRBV7-9 to TRBJ2-3, with 7 nucleotides matching TRBD2. The germline V gene has CDR1 SEHNR and CDR2 FQNEAQ (reference sequence). V shed 5 bases and J 0 bases; nucleotides not matched to a gene: 2. The CDR3 sequence is 14 residues long.